The next 2 T cell receptor beta chains were all read from a single sample in a study of cytomegalovirus exposure and HLA in healthy donors. Primers for the PCR totalled 60 Vbeta and 13 Jbeta. The assay was immunoSEQ multiplex PCR, and TCRdb's table has in-frame clones only and misses some. The sample records about 52,000 clones, 65% to 80% being singletons. Sample: PBMCs. The origin of the receptors is a woman aged 45-65 years in good health and CMV-seronegative.

The chain employs TRBV29-1 and TRBJ2-3, with 11 bases matching TRBD2. There are 16 residues in the CDR3. The V segment lost 3 bases and the J segment 5 bases; nucleotides outside the gene matches: 10. Germline V gene lookup returns CDR1 SQVTM and CDR2 ANQGSEA. The CDR3 bases are TGCAGCGTTGAGGGAAATAGCGGGAGGGGTGGAGATACGCAGTATTTT. The encoded protein is CSVEGNSGRGGDTQYF.

This clone turned up a few times. The rearrangement links TRBV28 to TRBJ2-7, with D possibly TRBD2 on 6 matching bases. Germline V gene sequence: CDR1 MDHEN, CDR2 SYDVKM. This CDR3 region has 13 residues. Deletions cut 3 bases from V and 1 base from J, with 7 bases between. This CDR3 is CASSFGSSYEQYF. CDR3 nucleotide sequence: TGTGCCAGCAGTTTCGGGAGTTCCTACGAGCAGTACTTC.